This T cell receptor (beta chain) was identified during a study of beta chain features in type 1 diabetes. Turning to the study itself: Healthy donors, compared against patients, showed similar age, gender and cell yields.

Overall study results and limits: Across all four CD4+ subsets, people with type 1 diabetes showed modestly shorter TCRB CDR3s.

Notes on this clone: What it recognizes is unknown.

Of the isolated RNA, all was reverse transcribed, and so the sequenced material was expressed TCRB transcripts. Profiling relied on immunoSEQ multiplex PCR, and the TCRdb table lists in-frame clones only, not all of them. The sample lists 150,000 to 200,000 clones; about 63% were seen once. V lost 5 bases to trimming and J lost 6 bases, with 10 bases between them. CDR3 length: 13 residues. Germline V gives CDR1 SGHTA, CDR2 FQGNSA. The sequence was collected from a man aged 25-40 years with type 1 diabetes. The chain employs TRBV7-2 and TRBJ2-2; D is unclear. The sequencing input was naive CD4+ T cells from blood. The CDR3 bases are TGTGCCAGCAGCCAACGTCCCGCCGGGGAGCTGTTTTTT. This sequence encodes CASSQRPAGELFF.